What follows are 27 T cell receptor beta chains derived from one specimen sequenced in a study of shared T cell receptors in the human thymus. This table comes from immunoSEQ multiplex PCR, and its TCRdb copy is limited to in-frame clones, with some not included. The data contain hundreds of thousands of clones, over 75% of them seen just once; the ten biggest clones take up roughly 0.0087%. This sample was also put to use in a study of human thymus T cells.

Sequencing used thymocytes. The receptors originated from a boy in the first two years of life with a congenital heart defect.

The V call is TRBV29-1, the J call TRBJ2-7; 9 positions match TRBD2. The CDR3 sequence is 15 residues long. Unmatched junction bases numbered 13, after V lost 4 bases and J lost 6 bases. The germline V gene encodes CDR1 SQVTM and CDR2 ANQGSEA. The CDR3 DNA reads as TGCAGCGTTGTAATTAGCGGGGGTTCCGGGAGCGAGCAGTACTTC. This gives the protein CSVVISGGSGSEQYF.

About this clone itself: The junction departs from germline at one end; a sequencing error may be responsible. This chain connects TRBV7-9 to TRBJ1-6, with a tentative D call TRBD1 (6 bases). The CDR3 sequence is 14 residues long. CDR1 SEHNR and CDR2 FQNEAQ come from the germline V gene (reference sequence). In nucleotides, the CDR3 is TGTGCCAGCAGTTTAGATCAGGGGAATTCACCCCTCCACTTT. This encodes CASSLDQGNSPLHF.

The genes are TRBV28 and TRBJ1-6, with D possibly matching TRBD1 (5 bases). The CDR3 loop spans 17 amino acids. Germline CDR1 and CDR2: MDHEN and SYDVKM. With 6 bases removed from V and 4 bases from J, the gap between germline ends came to 19 bases. The CDR3 loop reads CASRFLGGEPYNSPLHF. CDR3 nucleotides: TGTGCCAGCAGGTTCCTGGGGGGGGAACCTTATAATTCACCCCTCCACTTT.

The rearrangement uses TRBV5-1 and TRBJ1-2; TRBD1 might be the D (5 bases). Germline V lookup: CDR1 SGHRS, CDR2 YFSETQ. The V and J ends lost 2 bases and 4 bases respectively, with 15 bases between them. The CDR3 length is 15 residues. CDR3 loop: CASSFKVFGGYGYTF. For the CDR3, the DNA is TGCGCCAGCAGCTTTAAAGTATTCGGGGGCTATGGCTACACCTTC.

The V call is TRBV4-1, the J call TRBJ1-4, with a possible D match to TRBD1 (6 bases). The CDR3 loop spans 12 amino acids. Trimming removed 5 bases at V and 8 bases at J, with 9 bases between. CDR1 and CDR2 from the germline V gene are MGHRA and YSYEKL. This CDR3 is CASSGGGEKLFF. CDR3 nucleotides: TGCGCCAGCAGCGGGGGCGGAGAAAAACTGTTTTTT.

This clone appeared once. The sample carries other DNA sequences with the same CDR3. The chain employs TRBV30 and TRBJ1-6, with D unclear. Germline V gene sequence: CDR1 GTSNPN, CDR2 SVGIG (reference sequence). V lost 0 bases and J 0 bases, leaving 12 bases between the germline ends. The CDR3 has 17 amino acids. CDR3 loop: CAWSVPAGSSYNSPLHF. CDR3 in DNA: TGTGCCTGGAGTGTACCTGCCGGGAGCTCCTATAATTCACCCCTCCACTTT.

The chain combines TRBV19 with TRBJ2-1, with D perhaps matching TRBD2 (5 bases). The V end lost 3 bases, the J end lost 0 bases, and 18 bases lay between the germline ends. The germline V gene has CDR1 LNHDA and CDR2 SQIVND (reference sequence). The CDR3 loop spans 18 amino acids. The CDR3 DNA reads TGTGCCAGTAGTATTGAGGGCCCTTCAGCGGACTCCTACAATGAGCAGTTCTTC. It translates to CASSIEGPSADSYNEQFF.

The J gene is TRBJ2-5, the V gene TRBV28; 9 bases agree with TRBD1. The CDR3 spans 14 residues. Germline CDR1 and CDR2: MDHEN and SYDVKM. Germline trimming cut 6 bases from V and 7 bases from J; bases unmatched to any gene: 9. Here the CDR3 reads CASRGGQGGVTQYF. The DNA for the CDR3 is TGTGCCAGCAGGGGGGGACAGGGTGGAGTGACCCAGTACTTC.

This chain joins TRBV5-6 and TRBJ2-5, with D perhaps TRBD2 (6 bases). Germline lookup yields CDR1 SGHDT and CDR2 YYEEEE. Trimming took 2 bases from V and 3 from J, leaving 17 bases between them. The CDR3 consists of 16 residues. The DNA for the CDR3 is TGTGCCAGCAGCTTTCGGCTAGCGCGAAAAAAAGAGACCCAGTACTTC. Encoded protein: CASSFRLARKKETQYF.

This clone has only one observation. CDR3 amino acids: CASSLNRGGTGGEVWAYEQYF. The CDR3 nucleotides are TGCGCCAGCAGCTTGAACCGGGGAGGGACAGGGGGCGAGGTTTGGGCCTACGAGCAGTACTTC. The chain combines TRBV5-1 with TRBJ2-7; TRBD1 matches 12 bases. Trimming removed 1 base from V and 2 bases from J; junction bases left unmatched: 19. Germline V CDR1 and CDR2: SGHRS, YFSETQ. CDR3 length: 21 amino acids.

The rearrangement joins TRBV6-5 to TRBJ1-1; 7 bases line up with TRBD1. CDR1 is MNHEY, CDR2 SVGAGI, per germline. J lost 1 base, V lost 2 bases, and 4 bases had no gene match. The CDR3 extends over 15 amino acids. This chain's CDR3 is CASSYVQGTNTEAFF. In DNA form, the CDR3 reads TGTGCCAGCAGTTACGTACAGGGGACGAACACTGAAGCTTTCTTT.

The chain has TRBV27 and TRBJ2-7; 9 bases agree with TRBD1. V shed 3 bases, J shed 2 bases, and the junction held 5 bases outside the gene matches. The germline V gene encodes CDR1 MNHEY and CDR2 SMNVEV (reference sequence). The CDR3 sequence is 15 residues long. CDR3 protein: CASSFNRGRTYEQYF. CDR3 DNA: TGTGCCAGCAGTTTCAACAGGGGGCGCACCTACGAGCAGTACTTC.

This clone was seen more than once but under ten times. The CDR3 region has the DNA TGTGCCAGCAGCCTAGAGCGGGCCGCCTCCTACGAGCAGTACTTC. The encoded protein is CASSLERAASYEQYF. This chain connects TRBV5-5 to TRBJ2-7; D possibly corresponds to TRBD2 (6 bases). The V end was cut by 4 bases, the J end by 0 bases, with 14 bases between. The CDR3 extends over 15 amino acids. Germline lookup yields CDR1 SGHKS and CDR2 YYEKEE (reference sequence).

The chain is built from TRBV30 and TRBJ2-3; 11 nucleotides agree with TRBD2. The CDR3 length is 17 residues. Losses at the gene ends were 2 bases for V and 3 bases for J; bases not matched to a gene: 10. The germline gives CDR1 GTSNPN, CDR2 SVGIG (reference sequence). CDR3 DNA sequence: TGTGCCTGGAGTTTGGGAAGACTAGCGGGGTTGACAGATACGCAGTATTTT. Its protein is CAWSLGRLAGLTDTQYF.

V is TRBV5-1 and J is TRBJ2-2, with D possibly TRBD1 on 6 matching bases. With 0 bases removed from V and 7 bases from J, the gap between germline ends came to 19 bases. CDR1 and CDR2 from the germline V gene are SGHRS and YFSETQ. This CDR3 has 17 residues. DNA for the CDR3: TGCGCCAGCAGCTTGGCCGAGGTTCCAGGGGTGTGCGGGGAGCTGTTTTTT. Protein product: CASSLAEVPGVCGELFF.

The gene calls are TRBV19 and TRBJ1-4; 10 bases map to TRBD1. Germline CDR1 and CDR2: LNHDA and SQIVND (reference sequence). Trimming removed 5 bases from V and 5 bases from J; junction bases left unmatched: 17. CDR3 length equals 19 residues. The CDR3 coding sequence is TGTGCCAGTAGTCAGGAATATCTGACAGGGGGCAAGTCCAATGAAAAACTGTTTTTT. It encodes CASSQEYLTGGKSNEKLFF.

The genes are TRBV10-3 and TRBJ2-3; weak D call: TRBD2 (6 bases). CDR1 is ENHRY and CDR2 is SYGVKD in the germline V gene. This CDR3 is built from 15 residues. Trimming took 1 base from V and 3 from J, leaving 11 bases between them. The chain's CDR3 is CAISEFQGLTDTQYF. The DNA of the CDR3 is TGTGCCATCAGTGAGTTTCAGGGACTTACAGATACGCAGTATTTT.

V is TRBV9 and J is TRBJ2-3; 8 nucleotides agree with TRBD1. The V segment lost 5 bases and the J segment 0 bases; nucleotides outside the gene matches: 11. This CDR3 has 17 residues. In germline, CDR1 is SGDLS, CDR2 YYNGEE. This chain's CDR3 is CASSSTGWTGSTDTQYF. The CDR3 DNA follows: TGTGCCAGCAGTTCTACGGGGTGGACAGGGAGCACAGATACGCAGTATTTT.

The chain recombines TRBV5-1 with TRBJ2-2; 8 nucleotides match TRBD1. Trimming removed 1 base from V and 3 bases from J; junction bases left unmatched: 8. Germline loops: CDR1 SGHRS, CDR2 YFSETQ. This CDR3 region has 17 residues. CDR3 amino acids: CASSLTGDRTDTGELFF. The CDR3 coding sequence is TGCGCCAGCAGCTTGACAGGGGACAGGACGGACACCGGGGAGCTGTTTTTT.

This clone was counted only a few times. This chain connects TRBV30 to TRBJ1-6, with D hard to call. Trimming left V 4 bases short and J 0 bases short, with 16 bases between. Germline V gene data show CDR1 as GTSNPN and CDR2 as SVGIG (reference sequence). This CDR3 is built from 17 residues. The CDR3 DNA follows: TGTGCCTGGAAAGGAATTATAGCGAGCTCCTATAATTCACCCCTCCACTTT. It specifies CAWKGIIASSYNSPLHF. The entire variable domain, with the rest obtained from reference TRBV30 and TRBJ1-6, is as follows: SQTIHQWPATLVQPVGSPLSLECTVEGTSNPNLYWYRQAAGRGLQLLFYSVGIGQISSEVPQNLSASRPQDRQFILSSKKLLLSDSGFYLCAWKGIIASSYNSPLHFGNGTRLTVT.

V is TRBV9 and J is TRBJ1-6; D possibly corresponds to TRBD1 (6 bases). Germline CDR1 is SGDLS and CDR2 is YYNGEE. The CDR3 spans 18 residues. Trimming took 0 bases from V and 5 from J, leaving 18 bases between them. This chain's CDR3 is CASSVVGPGGWNNSPLHF. In nucleotides, the CDR3 is TGTGCCAGCAGCGTAGTCGGCCCGGGGGGCTGGAATAATTCACCCCTCCACTTT.

The V and J genes are TRBV4-3 and TRBJ2-1, with 7 nucleotides matching TRBD2. The junction had 9 bases not matched to a gene; V was cut back by 3 bases and J by 7 bases. Germline CDR1 and CDR2: LGHNA and YSLEER. The CDR3 length is 15 residues. The CDR3 DNA reads as TGCGCCAGCAGCCATGGCGGGAGTTTGGGAAATGAGCAGTTCTTC. It is translated as CASSHGGSLGNEQFF.

In this sample, this clone turned up a few times. The J gene is TRBJ1-1, the V gene TRBV29-1; 8 nucleotides line up with TRBD1. The CDR3 extends over 13 amino acids. Per the germline V gene, CDR1 is SQVTM and CDR2 is ANQGSEA. With V trimmed by 6 bases and J by 4 bases, 7 bases remained unmatched. The CDR3 reads CSVKDRESTEAFF. CDR3 DNA sequence: TGCAGCGTCAAGGACAGGGAGAGCACTGAAGCTTTCTTT.

The gene calls are TRBV4-3 and TRBJ2-3; 12 bases align to TRBD2. The CDR3 is made up of 17 amino acids. Germline V lookup: CDR1 LGHNA, CDR2 YSLEER. J gave up 4 bases and V 0 bases, and 5 bases lay outside the gene matches. CDR3 sequence reads: CASSQDRASGRADTQYF. CDR3 sequence (DNA): TGCGCCAGCAGCCAAGATCGGGCTAGCGGGAGGGCAGATACGCAGTATTTT.

This chain's CDR3 is CASSLVGERDLSYNEQFF. The CDR3 nucleotides read TGCGCCAGCAGCCTCGTGGGGGAGCGGGACCTCTCCTACAATGAGCAGTTCTTC. The chain is built from TRBV4-3 and TRBJ2-1; 7 bases map to TRBD2. The CDR3 loop spans 18 amino acids. CDR1 and CDR2 (germline): LGHNA, YSLEER. V shed 4 bases and J 0 bases; nucleotides not matched to a gene: 12.

The rearrangement links TRBV6-5 to TRBJ2-3; D might be TRBD1 (7 bases). Germline V gene sequence: CDR1 MNHEY, CDR2 SVGAGI. The CDR3 has 16 residues. V lost 0 bases and J 8 bases, leaving 18 bases between the germline ends. For the CDR3, the DNA is TGTGCCAGCAGTTACTCCTTCGACAGGGAGGAAGGTACGCAGTATTTT. It is translated as CASSYSFDREEGTQYF.

The chain uses TRBV7-9 and TRBJ2-1, with D tentatively TRBD2 (5 bases). The germline V gene has CDR1 SEHNR and CDR2 FQNEAQ (reference sequence). The V gene lost 3 bases and the J gene lost 5 bases, with 17 bases spanning the gap. The CDR3 extends over 16 amino acids. CDR3 sequence: CASSFLVLVEDNEQFF. DNA of the CDR3: TGTGCCAGCAGCTTCCTCGTACTAGTGGAGGACAATGAGCAGTTCTTC.